This T cell receptor beta chain derives from a study of multiple sclerosis patients with progressive multifocal leukoencephalopathy (dated by TCRdb to about 2019). Broadly, across the study: Peripheral T and B cells were examined in MS patients who went on to develop PML (4 under natalizumab, 1 after alemtuzumab) as well as in treated patients who did not. From before therapy, through 6 and 12 months, up to PML onset, two natalizumab-treated patients who later developed PML were tracked longitudinally. The goal was to find JC virus-specific or public T-cell expansions that arose at the time of PML onset. Broader findings and caveats from the paper: Analysis was restricted to peripheral blood, although for natalizumab-associated PML, cerebrospinal fluid or brain lymphocytes might be more informative. When PML developed, no shared TRBV or TRBJ gene usage and no preferred TRBV-TRBJ pairings were found. With only a small, descriptive cohort, it remained unclear whether the findings reflect JC virus infection or general immunocompromise. Most PML patients had lower normalized Shannon entropy, suggesting less diverse TRB repertoires, while values in the natalizumab-treated controls sat near 1. TRB clones with frequency above 0.5% were observed only in PML patients, but the clones expanded at PML onset were found to be already present before and during natalizumab therapy.

What this sample's time point label stands for: time of PML onset. The intended sense of this specimen's treatment or condition label: on natalizumab therapy at sampling. Diagnosis of PML relied on clinical and MRI findings, with confirmation coming from detection of JC virus DNA in cerebrospinal fluid. Among the natalizumab-treated patients, PML showed up after anywhere between about 16 and 60 months of natalizumab therapy. Interferon beta had previously been received by all listed patients, and all PML patients were female. Blood samples for T3 were taken at PML onset. Ficoll-Hypaque density gradient centrifugation was used to isolate peripheral blood mononuclear cells. Comments on this clone: Its antigen target is currently unknown. Base quality data are lacking; no much larger clone is found one base away.

Using the immunoSEQ two-step multiplex PCR at survey-level depth, TRB CDR3 regions were amplified from genomic DNA. Each PCR was spiked with synthetic inline TR CDR3 controls spanning all V-J pairings to estimate template counts and remove amplification bias. Reads went through processing to reduce amplification and sequencing bias, and quantification was done against synthetic TR CDR3 analogs. The authors' pipeline ran thus. In ImmunoSEQ Analyzer, raw data were processed so that out-of-frame sequences and CDR3s with stop codons were removed, with gene names following IMGT nomenclature. Normalized Shannon entropy, defined as 1 minus Pielou's evenness, served as the summary measure of repertoire diversity. TRB sequences were considered identical only when V gene, J gene and CDR3 were shared. Public PML clonotypes were CDR3s found in two or more PML-onset samples but not found earlier, in controls, or in public databases. Positional CDR3 amino acid composition was analyzed in Skylign with the observed count method. Not all clones reach the TCRdb copy of this immuneACCESS table, which keeps in-frame sequences only. Checked studies attribute under half of the gap to unresolved V genes and leave the rest unexplained. V and J calls and clone size are copied from that table; D and trimming were computed from the DNA. The sample includes fewer than 40,000 clones, with about 87% observed a single time. The top ten clones comprise 5.7% of the sample.

The material was PBMCs, obtained from a patient treated with natalizumab. This receptor was taken from a middle-aged woman with progressive multifocal leukoencephalopathy.

The nucleotide sequence is given as TGTGCCAGCAGCCCAGCAGAGACTACCTACGAGCAGTACTTC. This translates into CASSPAETTYEQYF. The V gene is TRBV7-8 and the J gene is TRBJ2-5; a tentative D call is TRBD2 (5 bases match). The J call is uncertain, as TRBJ2-7 better fits the DNA end. Inclusive of the bounding cysteine and phenylalanine, the CDR3 is 14 residues long. Only the CDR3 DNA stays, 42 bases, in frame from base 1. Via the germline V gene, CDR1 is SGHVS and CDR2 FQNEAQ.